By frequency in the sample, the clone carrying this TCR beta chain is medium-sized. The method was immunoSEQ multiplex PCR; TCRdb's version includes in-frame clones alone and lacks a portion of them. Here the sample spans over 70,000 clones, about 94% being singletons. The CDR3 runs to 14 residues. Germline CDR1 is SNHLY and CDR2 is FYNNEI. J gave up 3 bases and V 8 bases, and 9 bases lay outside the gene matches. The sample comes from a study of T cell changes during pregnancy in multiple sclerosis. This TCR derives from a female donor in good health, enrolled as a control in a pregnancy study. Sequencing used peripheral blood, obtained in the first trimester of pregnancy. The rearrangement links TRBV2 to TRBJ1-2; TRBD1 aligns across 7 bases. The CDR3: CASGETGSHYGYTF. The DNA of the CDR3 is TGTGCCAGCGGAGAGACAGGGTCTCACTATGGCTACACCTTC.